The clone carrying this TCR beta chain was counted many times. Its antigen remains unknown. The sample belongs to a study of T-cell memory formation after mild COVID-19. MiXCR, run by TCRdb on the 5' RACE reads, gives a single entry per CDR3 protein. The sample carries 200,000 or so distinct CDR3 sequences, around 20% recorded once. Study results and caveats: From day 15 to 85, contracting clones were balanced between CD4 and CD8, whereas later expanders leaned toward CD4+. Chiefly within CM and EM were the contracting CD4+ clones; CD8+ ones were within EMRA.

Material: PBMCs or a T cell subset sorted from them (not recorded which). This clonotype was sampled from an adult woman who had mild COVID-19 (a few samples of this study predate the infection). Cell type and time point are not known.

The CDR3 DNA is TGTGCCAGCAGCTTAGGGGGCCCCACAGATACGCAGTATTTT. As protein: CASSLGGPTDTQYF. The genes are TRBV7-6 and TRBJ2-3; D might be TRBD1 (5 bases). Germline CDR1 and CDR2: SGHVS and FNYEAQ. This CDR3 is built from 14 residues. The V and J ends lost 1 base and 2 bases respectively, with 7 bases between them.